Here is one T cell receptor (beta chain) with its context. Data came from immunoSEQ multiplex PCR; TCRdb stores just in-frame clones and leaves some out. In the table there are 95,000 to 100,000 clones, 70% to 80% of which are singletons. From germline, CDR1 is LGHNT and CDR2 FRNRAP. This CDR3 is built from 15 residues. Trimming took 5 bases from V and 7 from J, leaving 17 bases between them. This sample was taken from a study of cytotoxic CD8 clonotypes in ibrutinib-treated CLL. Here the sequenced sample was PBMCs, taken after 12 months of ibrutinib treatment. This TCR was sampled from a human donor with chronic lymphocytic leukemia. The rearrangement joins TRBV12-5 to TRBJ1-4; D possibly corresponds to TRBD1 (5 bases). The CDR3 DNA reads TGTGCTAGTGGTCCGGGGGAGGGCCGGAGTGAAAAACTGTTTTTT. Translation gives CASGPGEGRSEKLFF.